This T cell receptor beta chain was identified during a study of CD8 T cells in ankylosing spondylitis. The study, taken as a whole, reports: Disease-linked clones were CD8+ and relatively rare in peripheral blood. Matched synovial fluid from ankylosing spondylitis patients was reported to be enriched for disease-linked clones. What appeared characteristic of ankylosing spondylitis blood was a TCR beta motif of eight highly homologous variants.

For TCR beta, libraries came from quantitative 5'-RACE with molecular barcodes. A single record per CDR3 protein comes from TCRdb applying MiXCR to the 5' RACE reads. The table lists roughly 280,000 distinct CDR3 sequences, around 20% of them singletons. As regards this clonotype: Its antigen is unknown.

The clonotype comes from a male donor with ankylosing spondylitis or in good health (not recorded which). Sequencing input: blood, either unsorted or a sorted T cell fraction (not recorded which).

The DNA of the CDR3 is TGCGCCAGCAGCTTGATGGGGGCGAACACTGAAGCTTTCTTT. It specifies CASSLMGANTEAFF. V gene TRBV5-1 combines with J gene TRBJ1-1; tentatively, D is TRBD1 (6 bases). The germline V and J ends were trimmed by 1 base and 1 base, with 8 bases remaining between them. The CDR3 length is 14 residues. Per germline, CDR1 SGHRS and CDR2 YFSETQ.